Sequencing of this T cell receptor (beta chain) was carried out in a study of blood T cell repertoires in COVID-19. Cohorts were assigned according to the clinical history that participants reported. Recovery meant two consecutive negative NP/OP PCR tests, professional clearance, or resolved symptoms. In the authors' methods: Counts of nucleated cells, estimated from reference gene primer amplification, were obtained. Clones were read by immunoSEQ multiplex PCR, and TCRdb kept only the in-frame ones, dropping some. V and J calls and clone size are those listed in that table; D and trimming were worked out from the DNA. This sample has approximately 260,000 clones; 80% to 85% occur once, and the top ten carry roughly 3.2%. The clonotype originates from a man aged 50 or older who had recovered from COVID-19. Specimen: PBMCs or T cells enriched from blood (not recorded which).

CDR3: CASNGQLTDTQYF. DNA of the CDR3: TGTGCCAGCAACGGACAACTTACAGATACGCAGTATTTT. The rearrangement uses TRBV27 and TRBJ2-3; possibly TRBD1 for D (5 bases). Germline V CDR1 and CDR2: MNHEY, SMNVEV (reference sequence). The CDR3 sequence is 13 residues long. V was trimmed by 7 bases and J by 3 bases, leaving 11 bases between them.